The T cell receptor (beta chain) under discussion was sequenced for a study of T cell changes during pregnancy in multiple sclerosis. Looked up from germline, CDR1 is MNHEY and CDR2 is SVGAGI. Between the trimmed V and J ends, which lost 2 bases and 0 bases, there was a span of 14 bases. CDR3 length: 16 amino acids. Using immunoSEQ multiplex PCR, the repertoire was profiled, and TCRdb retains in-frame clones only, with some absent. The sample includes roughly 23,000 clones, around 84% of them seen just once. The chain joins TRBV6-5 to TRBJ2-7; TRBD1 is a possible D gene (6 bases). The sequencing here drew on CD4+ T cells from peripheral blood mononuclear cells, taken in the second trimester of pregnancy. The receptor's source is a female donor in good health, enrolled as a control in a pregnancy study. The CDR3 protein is CASSYHREINSYEQYF. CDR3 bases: TGTGCCAGCAGTTACCACAGGGAGATTAACTCCTACGAGCAGTACTTC.